This T cell receptor beta chain stems from a study of cytomegalovirus exposure and HLA in healthy donors. Across the whole study: Approximately 170 million T cells yielded around 120 million unique TCR beta sequences in earlier analysis.

V was pared by 1 base and J by 8 bases, with 11 bases between. CDR1 is SGHDN, CDR2 FVKESK, per germline. This CDR3 spans 13 amino acids. General study findings and limits: Cytomegalovirus-associated TCR beta chains were listed, numbering some 170.

Concerning this clone: Antigen: not known.

PCR involved 60 Vbeta and 13 Jbeta primers. This table comes from immunoSEQ multiplex PCR, and its TCRdb copy is limited to in-frame clones, with some not included. The listing contains about 200,000 clones. Sequencing input: PBMCs. The chain couples TRBV14 to TRBJ1-2; D gene ambiguous. This TCR was recovered from a girl aged 2-10 years in good health and CMV-seropositive. Here the CDR3 DNA reads TGTGCCAGCAGCCAAGGGTGGCAACGAGGCTACACCTTC. It specifies CASSQGWQRGYTF. Based on the CDR3 plus reference TRBV14 and TRBJ1-2, the full variable domain is EAGVTQFPSHSVIEKGQTVTLRCDPISGHDNLYWYRRVMGKEIKFLLHFVKESKQDESGMPNNRFLAERTGGTYSTLKVQPAELEDSGVYFCASSQGWQRGYTFGSGTRLTVV.